These 24 T cell receptor beta chains were all obtained from the same sample, sequenced in a study of T-cell memory formation after mild COVID-19. TCRdb reanalysed the 5' RACE reads using MiXCR and keeps one entry per CDR3 protein. The data contain 100,000 to 150,000 distinct CDR3 sequences, more than 15% of them seen just once; the ten biggest clones take up 4.5% to 6.5%. Material for sequencing was PBMCs or a T cell subset sorted from them (not recorded which). The source is a man younger than 30 who had mild COVID-19 (a few samples of this study predate the infection). Cell type and time point are not known.

The J gene is TRBJ2-5, the V gene TRBV5-1; D possibly corresponds to TRBD2 (6 bases). The V and J ends lost 4 bases and 1 base respectively, with 11 bases between them. CDR3 length: 14 amino acids. The germline V gene has CDR1 SGHRS and CDR2 YFSETQ. The CDR3 loop reads CASSGGNPQETQYF. The DNA for the CDR3 is TGCGCCAGCAGCGGAGGGAACCCCCAAGAGACCCAGTACTTC.

This clonotype turned up a few times. V usage is TRBV4-1 and J usage is TRBJ2-7, with TRBD2 as a possible D gene (6 bases). Germline CDR1 reads MGHRA; CDR2 reads YSYEKL. The CDR3 contains 15 residues. Trimming shortened V by 2 bases and J by 0 bases, and 11 bases separated the two germline ends. CDR3 region: CASSQLAEDSYEQYF. The DNA of the CDR3 is TGCGCCAGCAGCCAATTAGCGGAGGACTCCTACGAGCAGTACTTC.

This clonotype was observed a handful of times. The chain employs TRBV5-1 and TRBJ2-5; unclear D gene. V gave up 0 bases and J gave up 2 bases, with 5 bases separating them. The CDR3 contains 13 residues. CDR1 and CDR2 from the germline V gene are SGHRS and YFSETQ. This chain's CDR3 is CASSLGDQETQYF. The CDR3 coding sequence is TGCGCCAGCAGCTTGGGCGATCAAGAGACCCAGTACTTC.

The rearrangement links TRBV7-8 to TRBJ1-6; 9 bases align to TRBD1. Trimming removed 5 bases from V and 8 bases from J; junction bases left unmatched: 7. Germline CDR1 reads SGHVS; CDR2 reads FQNEAQ. This CDR3 has 15 amino acids. The CDR3 protein is CASSVTGGWDSPLHF. The CDR3 nucleotides are TGTGCCAGCAGCGTGACAGGGGGGTGGGATTCACCCCTCCACTTT. The complete variable domain, with remaining parts taken from reference TRBV7-8 and TRBJ1-6, reads GAGVSQSPRYKVAKRGQDVALRCDPISGHVSLFWYQQALGQGPEFLTYFQNEAQLDKSGLPSDRFFAERPEGSVSTLKIQRTQQEDSAVYLCASSVTGGWDSPLHFGNGTRLTVT.

The CDR3 bases are TGCGCCAGCAGCTTAGGGACTAGAAAGACCAATGAGCAGTTCTTC. Residues: CASSLGTRKTNEQFF. The chain joins TRBV5-1 to TRBJ2-1, with 8 bases matching TRBD2. The V segment lost 2 bases and the J segment 6 bases; nucleotides outside the gene matches: 7. The CDR3 sequence is 15 residues long. Germline V gene sequence: CDR1 SGHRS, CDR2 YFSETQ.

This clonotype occurred a few times. The V and J genes are TRBV30 and TRBJ2-7; 7 bases match TRBD1. The germline V gene has CDR1 GTSNPN and CDR2 SVGIG (reference sequence). With V trimmed by 5 bases and J by 2 bases, 3 bases remained unmatched. CDR3 length: 12 amino acids. The CDR3 nucleotides read TGTGCCTGGTCCGACAGGGCCTACGAGCAGTACTTC. Its translation is CAWSDRAYEQYF.

The genes are TRBV18 and TRBJ2-3, with D unresolved. The CDR3 consists of 14 residues. V gave up 2 bases and J gave up 5 bases, with 11 bases separating them. Germline V gene sequence: CDR1 KGHSH, CDR2 LQKENI. CDR3 sequence (DNA): TGTGCCAGCTCACCAACCGCCCCAAGAGATACGCAGTATTTT. Its translation: CASSPTAPRDTQYF.

This clonotype was picked up a small number of times. This chain connects TRBV6-5 to TRBJ2-1, with 16 bases lining up with TRBD2. Germline CDR1 and CDR2: MNHEY and SVGAGI. Losses at the gene ends were 5 bases for V and 3 bases for J; bases not matched to a gene: 7. This CDR3 has 18 residues. In DNA form, the CDR3 reads TGTGCCAGCAGTGAAGGGACTAGCGGGGGGGCCGGCTACAATGAGCAGTTCTTC. As protein: CASSEGTSGGAGYNEQFF.

The chain uses TRBV5-1 and TRBJ2-5; 7 bases fit TRBD2. V lost 0 bases and J lost 5; bases outside the gene matches: 7. CDR1 and CDR2 from the germline V gene are SGHRS and YFSETQ. The CDR3 runs 15 residues. This CDR3 reads CASSLVQRGWETQYF. In DNA, the CDR3 is TGCGCCAGCAGCTTGGTCCAGCGGGGTTGGGAGACCCAGTACTTC.

This clonotype was seen ten or more times. The chain has TRBV6-5 and TRBJ2-3, with unresolved D. The CDR3 loop spans 14 amino acids. Germline V gives CDR1 MNHEY, CDR2 SVGAGI. V shed 1 base and J shed 5 bases, with 10 bases lying between them. CDR3 in DNA: TGTGCCAGCAGTTACTTAGGTTCGCAAGATACGCAGTATTTT. It is translated as CASSYLGSQDTQYF.

Many counts were recorded for this clonotype. The chain couples TRBV4-1 to TRBJ1-1, with unresolved D. The CDR3 runs 16 residues. Trimming took 1 base from V and 1 from J, leaving 13 bases between them. From germline, CDR1 is MGHRA and CDR2 YSYEKL. The CDR3 region has the DNA TGCGCCAGCAGCCAAGCGTTACTCCTCGGGAACACTGAAGCTTTCTTT. Translating gives CASSQALLLGNTEAFF.

In DNA form, the CDR3 reads TGTGCCAGCAGCGTAGTGGGTCCTGGGGCCAACGTCCTGACTTTC. Protein product: CASSVVGPGANVLTF. The chain carries TRBV9 and TRBJ2-6; D uncertain. This CDR3 contains 15 residues. The V gene's germline CDR1 is SGDLS and CDR2 YYNGEE. Between the trimmed V and J ends, which lost 0 bases and 2 bases, there was a span of 6 bases. The whole variable domain, filled in from reference TRBV9 and TRBJ2-6, reads DSGVTQTPKHLITATGQRVTLRCSPRSGDLSVYWYQQSLDQGLQFLIQYYNGEERAKGNILERFSAQQFPDLHSELNLSSLELGDSALYFCASSVVGPGANVLTFGAGSRLTVL.

In this sample, this clonotype turned up many times. This chain connects TRBV4-2 to TRBJ2-4, with 7 bases lining up with TRBD1. This CDR3 spans 15 amino acids. Germline CDR1 and CDR2: LGHNA and YNFKEQ. With V trimmed by 0 bases and J by 5 bases, 4 bases remained unmatched. The CDR3, as DNA: TGTGCCAGCAGCCAAGATGAGCAGGGGGAAAACATTCAGTACTTC. As protein: CASSQDEQGENIQYF.

V usage is TRBV9 and J usage is TRBJ1-2; D remains ambiguous. Germline CDR1 is SGDLS and CDR2 is YYNGEE. The CDR3 extends over 12 amino acids. Trimming shortened V by 4 bases and J by 7 bases, and 11 bases separated the two germline ends. CDR3 region: CASSLPGSGYTF. The CDR3, as DNA: TGTGCCAGCAGCCTCCCCGGTAGTGGCTACACCTTC.

V gene TRBV2 combines with J gene TRBJ1-6; D might be TRBD1 (5 bases). Germline V CDR1 and CDR2: SNHLY, FYNNEI. This CDR3 spans 13 amino acids. V lost 8 bases, J lost 9 bases, and 14 bases lay in between. The CDR3 sequence: CASGGAGVSPLHF. CDR3 nucleotide sequence: TGTGCCAGCGGCGGGGCCGGGGTTTCACCCCTCCACTTT.

The chain recombines TRBV7-9 with TRBJ2-5; 11 positions agree with TRBD2. V was clipped by 6 bases and J by 2 bases; unmatched bases: 11. This CDR3 has 17 amino acids. Per the germline V gene, CDR1 is SEHNR and CDR2 is FQNEAQ (reference sequence). The CDR3 region is CASRTPGTSGRQETQYF. The CDR3 DNA reads TGTGCCAGCAGAACTCCCGGGACTAGCGGTCGGCAAGAGACCCAGTACTTC. Together with reference TRBV7-9 and TRBJ2-5, the CDR3 gives the full variable domain: DTGVSQNPRHKITKRGQNVTFRCDPISEHNRLYWYRQTLGQGPEFLTYFQNEAQLEKSRLLSDRFSAERPKGSFSTLEIQRTEQGDSAMYLCASRTPGTSGRQETQYFGPGTRLLVL.

In this sample, this clonotype turned up a few times. CDR3 sequence (DNA): TGTGCCAGCAGCAGTAGCGGGGGGGCCGGCGGGGAGACCCAGTACTTC. This encodes CASSSSGGAGGETQYF. The gene calls are TRBV7-9 and TRBJ2-5; the match to TRBD2 covers 11 bases. The CDR3 consists of 16 residues. Looked up from germline, CDR1 is SEHNR and CDR2 is FQNEAQ (reference sequence). J lost 5 bases, V lost 5 bases, and 10 bases had no gene match.

This clonotype showed up just a few times. This chain's CDR3 is CASSQEGHGVGEQYF. The CDR3 DNA is TGTGCCAGCAGCCAAGAGGGACACGGGGTAGGCGAGCAGTACTTC. The gene calls are TRBV4-2 and TRBJ2-7; tentative D call: TRBD1 (6 bases). Trimming left V 0 bases short and J 6 bases short, with 15 bases between. This CDR3 has 15 amino acids. In germline, CDR1 is LGHNA, CDR2 YNFKEQ.

This clonotype was counted between two and nine times. The chain carries TRBV6-6 and TRBJ2-7, with 8 bases identical to TRBD1. Germline CDR1 MNHNY, CDR2 SVGAGI (reference sequence). The V gene end was trimmed by 5 bases and the J gene end by 2 bases; junction bases not matched to a gene: 5. The CDR3 is 14 residues long. The CDR3 DNA reads as TGTGCCAGCAGTAGACAGGGGCTAGCCTACGAGCAGTACTTC. It translates to CASSRQGLAYEQYF.

This clonotype was counted ten times or more. The V and J genes are TRBV20-1 and TRBJ2-7; D is ambiguous. Germline values: CDR1 DFQATT, CDR2 SNEGSKA (reference sequence). Trimming shortened V by 3 bases and J by 4 bases, and 16 bases separated the two germline ends. The CDR3 loop spans 14 amino acids. Here the CDR3 DNA reads TGCAGTGCTAGGGCCCAACCCAACGGGTACGAGCAGTACTTC. Encoded protein: CSARAQPNGYEQYF.

This clonotype was seen repeatedly, ten times or more. This chain joins TRBV12-3 or TRBV12-4 and TRBJ2-3; D is perhaps TRBD2 (6 bases). This CDR3 is built from 14 residues. V gave up 6 bases and J gave up 8 bases, with 18 bases separating them. The chain's CDR3 is CASSPLAGIGTQYF. The CDR3, as DNA: TGTGCCAGCAGCCCACTAGCAGGGATAGGTACGCAGTATTTT.

The V call is TRBV6-2 or TRBV6-3, the J call TRBJ2-2, with 9 bases lining up with TRBD1. The CDR3 length is 16 residues. The ends lost 6 bases at V and 2 bases at J; junction bases unmatched: 7. CDR1 and CDR2 from the germline V gene are MNHEY and SVGEGT. The CDR3, as DNA: TGTGCCAGCAGCCTTACAGGGGGCCTTAACACCGGGGAGCTGTTTTTT. The encoded protein is CASSLTGGLNTGELFF.

This chain joins TRBV30 and TRBJ2-3, with D perhaps TRBD2 (6 bases). V was shortened by 3 bases and J by 8 bases, with 18 bases between the two germline ends. From germline, CDR1 is GTSNPN and CDR2 SVGIG (reference sequence). The CDR3 spans 14 residues. The CDR3 DNA sequence: TGTGCCTGGAGAGTTCCCTCGAGTAGCGGTACGCAGTATTTT. It specifies CAWRVPSSSGTQYF.

V is TRBV6-5 and J is TRBJ2-7; 8 bases are shared with TRBD1. After removal of 0 bases from V and 0 bases from J, the junction contained 1 base not matched to a gene. Germline values: CDR1 MNHEY, CDR2 SVGAGI. CDR3 length equals 15 residues. The CDR3 region is CASSYSGTGSYEQYF. The CDR3 coding sequence is TGTGCCAGCAGTTACTCAGGGACAGGCTCCTACGAGCAGTACTTC.